Following are 6 T cell receptor beta chains from one sample sequenced in a study of blood T cell repertoires in COVID-19. Clones were sequenced by immunoSEQ multiplex PCR, and TCRdb holds only the in-frame ones, with some missing. Of some 91,000 clones listed, 90% were seen once; the top ten hold 1.5% to 2%. Sequenced sample: peripheral blood. Receptor source: a man in his sixties with acute or convalescent COVID-19.

V is TRBV27 and J is TRBJ1-5, with D perhaps TRBD1 (5 bases). The CDR3 spans 16 residues. Germline CDR1 is MNHEY and CDR2 is SMNVEV (reference sequence). V was trimmed by 5 bases and J by 2 bases, leaving 16 bases between them. In DNA form, the CDR3 reads TGTGCCAGCAGTCCCCCCGGGGGATGGGGCAATCAGCCCCAGCATTTT. It encodes CASSPPGGWGNQPQHF.

The V gene is TRBV14, the J gene TRBJ1-2; no reliable D call. CDR3 length: 13 residues. Germline CDR1 is SGHDN and CDR2 is FVKESK. The V end lost 5 bases, the J end lost 0 bases, and 7 bases lay between the germline ends. Here the CDR3 reads CASSWTTNYGYTF. The DNA for the CDR3 is TGTGCCAGCAGCTGGACTACTAACTATGGCTACACCTTC. Variable domain in full (rest from reference TRBV14 and TRBJ1-2): EAGVTQFPSHSVIEKGQTVTLRCDPISGHDNLYWYRRVMGKEIKFLLHFVKESKQDESGMPNNRFLAERTGGTYSTLKVQPAELEDSGVYFCASSWTTNYGYTFGSGTRLTVV.

The chain recombines TRBV7-2 with TRBJ1-3; no firm D call. The CDR3 consists of 16 residues. Germline V gene lookup returns CDR1 SGHTA and CDR2 FQGNSA. Trimming took off 1 base at V and 0 bases at J, with 10 bases between the two ends. CDR3 sequence reads: CASSLVSGRSGNTIYF. CDR3 sequence (DNA): TGTGCCAGCAGCTTAGTCTCTGGCCGCTCTGGAAACACCATATATTTT. The full variable domain, completed using reference TRBV7-2 and TRBJ1-3, is GAGVSQSPSNKVTEKGKDVELRCDPISGHTALYWYRQSLGQGLEFLIYFQGNSAPDKSGLPSDRFSAERTGGSVSTLTIQRTQQEDSAVYLCASSLVSGRSGNTIYFGEGSWLTVV.

The chain is built from TRBV6-5 and TRBJ1-5; D is possibly TRBD1 (5 bases). The germline V gene encodes CDR1 MNHEY and CDR2 SVGAGI. With 2 bases removed from V and 2 bases from J, the gap between germline ends came to 10 bases. The CDR3 consists of 15 residues. CDR3 coding DNA: TGTGCCAGCAGTTACCGTACAGGCGGCAATCAGCCCCAGCATTTT. Translation gives CASSYRTGGNQPQHF.

The chain has TRBV5-6 and TRBJ1-2; 12 bases are shared with TRBD1. CDR3 length: 16 amino acids. V was clipped by 4 bases and J by 4 bases; unmatched bases: 8. Germline lookup yields CDR1 SGHDT and CDR2 YYEEEE. The CDR3 DNA is TGTGCCAGCAGCCCCTTGGAGGGACAGGGGGCCTATGGCTACACCTTC. Protein sequence: CASSPLEGQGAYGYTF.

The chain has TRBV19 and TRBJ1-2; D is unresolved. V gave up 1 base and J gave up 2 bases, with 14 bases separating them. Per the germline V gene, CDR1 is LNHDA and CDR2 is SQIVND (reference sequence). The CDR3 runs to 16 residues. In DNA, the CDR3 is TGTGCCAGTAGTATAGCGTTGGCGGAATCCAACTATGGCTACACCTTC. Translating it yields CASSIALAESNYGYTF.